This paragraph reports one TCR beta chain. Its antigen is still unknown. The J segment lost 2 bases and the V segment lost 4 bases, leaving 3 bases of the junction unmatched. This CDR3 has 13 residues. Germline lookup yields CDR1 SGHRS and CDR2 YFSETQ. The sample is drawn from a study of cytomegalovirus exposure and HLA in healthy donors. Study observations and caveats: According to reports, the classifier identified cytomegalovirus status with high specificity and sensitivity. According to a later analysis, TCR clusters from the first cohort tended to co-occur in the 120 or so validation repertoires. Listed as cytomegalovirus-associated were 150 to 200 TCR beta chains.

Profiled with immunoSEQ multiplex PCR; TCRdb holds only in-frame clones, not every one. The sample contains a few hundred thousand clones, 86% of which appear only once. This sequence originates from a woman aged 18 to 35 in good health and CMV-seronegative. The chain employs TRBV5-1 and TRBJ2-7, with 7 bases lining up with TRBD1. Sample: PBMCs. CDR3 in DNA: TGCGCCAGCAGCATCGACAGGGCCTACGAGCAGTACTTC. Translation gives CASSIDRAYEQYF. Full variable domain (remainder filled in from reference TRBV5-1 and TRBJ2-7): KAGVTQTPRYLIKTRGQQVTLSCSPISGHRSVSWYQQTPGQGLQFLFEYFSETQRNKGNFPGRFSGRQFSNSRSEMNVSTLELGDSALYLCASSIDRAYEQYFGPGTRLTVT.